The 13 T cell receptor beta chains in this list originate from one sample, sequenced in a study of blood T cell repertoires in COVID-19. Libraries were prepared by immunoSEQ multiplex PCR; TCRdb keeps only in-frame clonotypes and omits some of them. The sample has some 87,000 clones; 78% are singletons. The material sequenced was peripheral blood. All receptors derive from a human donor in a cohort sampled during active COVID-19.

The CDR3 nucleotides are TGTGCCAGCAGCTTACAGGGGAGCCACGAGCAGTACGTC. It encodes CASSLQGSHEQYV. This chain connects TRBV7-9 to TRBJ2-7; D is possibly TRBD1 (6 bases). Germline values: CDR1 SEHNR, CDR2 FQNEAQ (reference sequence). The length of the CDR3 is 13 residues. Trimming cost V 2 bases and J 5 bases, with 10 bases left between them.

The V call is TRBV9, the J call TRBJ2-1; weak D call: TRBD1 (6 bases). This CDR3 comprises 14 residues. Germline CDR1 is SGDLS and CDR2 is YYNGEE. The V end was cut by 3 bases, the J end by 1 base, with 8 bases between. CDR3 coding DNA: TGTGCCAGCAGCGCCGGACAGTCCTACAATGAGCAGTTCTTC. Amino acids: CASSAGQSYNEQFF.

This chain joins TRBV12-5 and TRBJ1-1; 7 bases are shared with TRBD1. The germline gives CDR1 LGHNT, CDR2 FRNRAP. The length of the CDR3 is 16 residues. V trimming: 2 bases; J trimming: 5 bases; junction bases outside the gene matches: 11. CDR3 nucleotide sequence: TGTGCTAGTGGTTTGCCCCGACAGGGCTACGGGACTGAAGCTTTCTTT. Residues: CASGLPRQGYGTEAFF.

The chain's CDR3 is CASRKGTGTGFKGSYNEQFF. The CDR3 DNA is TGTGCCAGCAGAAAAGGAACGGGGACAGGGTTTAAAGGATCCTACAATGAGCAGTTCTTC. The chain is built from TRBV2 and TRBJ2-1, with 9 bases lining up with TRBD1. There are 20 residues in the CDR3. With 6 bases clipped from V and 1 base from J, the junction kept 19 bases outside the gene matches. Germline CDR1 SNHLY, CDR2 FYNNEI.

The chain couples TRBV27 to TRBJ2-2; D not resolved. CDR1 is MNHEY, CDR2 SMNVEV, per germline (reference sequence). The CDR3 extends over 15 amino acids. V lost 8 bases and J lost 3, with 16 bases in between. CDR3 protein: CASRHTQMYTGELFF. The CDR3, as DNA: TGTGCCAGCCGTCACACACAGATGTACACCGGGGAGCTGTTTTTT.

For the CDR3, the DNA is TGTGCCAGCAGTCCCTATGACAGGGACACTGAAGCTTTCTTT. Its protein product is CASSPYDRDTEAFF. The rearrangement links TRBV27 to TRBJ1-1; 7 nucleotides match TRBD1. Per germline, CDR1 MNHEY and CDR2 SMNVEV (reference sequence). The CDR3 loop spans 14 amino acids. J gave up 3 bases and V 5 bases, and 6 bases lay outside the gene matches.

V gene TRBV7-2 combines with J gene TRBJ1-2; D unclear. CDR3 length: 12 residues. The V end lost 5 bases, the J end lost 3 bases, and 7 bases lay between the germline ends. Germline-derived CDR1 and CDR2 are SGHTA and FQGNSA. This CDR3 reads CASSKTDYGYTF. The DNA of the CDR3 is TGTGCCAGCAGCAAAACGGACTATGGCTACACCTTC.

This chain connects TRBV3-1 (or the pseudogene TRBV3-2) to TRBJ1-5; 10 bases line up with TRBD1. Trimming took 1 base from V and 2 from J; bases not matched to a gene: 14. This CDR3 region has 20 residues. CDR1 and CDR2 (germline): LGHDT, YNNKEL (reference sequence). In nucleotides, the CDR3 is TGTGCCAGCAGCCAAGGACAGAAGGGACAGGGGAGTATCGGCAATCAGCCCCAGCATTTT. Translating it yields CASSQGQKGQGSIGNQPQHF.

A remark on this clone: Different DNA sequences within this sample yield the same CDR3. The V call is TRBV11-3, the J call TRBJ1-1, with TRBD1 identical over 7 bases. CDR1 SGHNT and CDR2 YENEEA come from the germline V gene. V lost 0 bases to trimming and J lost 3 bases; unmatched junction nucleotides: 4. The CDR3 is 15 amino acids. In DNA form, the CDR3 reads TGTGCCAGCAGCTTAGAGAGGGGGCTGGACACTGAAGCTTTCTTT. Its protein product is CASSLERGLDTEAFF.

This clone was seen more than once but under ten times. This sequence joins TRBV5-5 and TRBJ1-4, with D perhaps matching TRBD1 (5 bases). Per germline, CDR1 SGHKS and CDR2 YYEKEE (reference sequence). Trimming took off 3 bases at V and 0 bases at J, with 18 bases between the two ends. The CDR3 has 18 amino acids. The CDR3 sequence is CASSSQGLSTATNEKLFF. The DNA of the CDR3 is TGTGCCAGCAGCTCCCAGGGTCTCAGCACTGCAACTAATGAAAAACTGTTTTTT. Full variable domain (remainder filled in from reference TRBV5-5 and TRBJ1-4): DAGVTQSPTHLIKTRGQQVTLRCSPISGHKSVSWYQQVLGQGPQFIFQYYEKEERGRGNFPDRFSARQFPNYSSELNVNALLLGDSALYLCASSSQGLSTATNEKLFFGSGTQLSVL.

V and J are TRBV6-6 and TRBJ2-2, with D tentatively TRBD2 (6 bases). The germline gives CDR1 MNHNY, CDR2 SVGAGI (reference sequence). This CDR3 has 11 amino acids. Trimming removed 2 bases from V and 13 bases from J, with 8 bases in between. CDR3 in DNA: TGTGCCAGCAGTTACAGGGAGGCGCTGTTTTTT. As protein: CASSYREALFF.

The chain has TRBV11-2 and TRBJ2-7; TRBD1 matches 7 bases. The junction had 4 bases not matched to a gene; V was cut back by 5 bases and J by 3 bases. CDR3 length: 13 residues. Germline V gene data show CDR1 as SGHAT and CDR2 as FQNNGV. DNA of the CDR3: TGTGCCAGCAGCCCGACAGGGAACTACGAGCAGTACGTC. Protein product: CASSPTGNYEQYV.

The chain joins TRBV19 to TRBJ2-7, with a weak D call TRBD2 (6 bases). Germline V gene data show CDR1 as LNHDA and CDR2 as SQIVND (reference sequence). The CDR3 has 14 amino acids. With 1 base removed from V and 2 bases from J, the gap between germline ends came to 9 bases. In DNA form, the CDR3 reads TGTGCCAGTAGTATAGGCAGCGGGCCCTACGAGCAGTACTTC. Amino acids: CASSIGSGPYEQYF.